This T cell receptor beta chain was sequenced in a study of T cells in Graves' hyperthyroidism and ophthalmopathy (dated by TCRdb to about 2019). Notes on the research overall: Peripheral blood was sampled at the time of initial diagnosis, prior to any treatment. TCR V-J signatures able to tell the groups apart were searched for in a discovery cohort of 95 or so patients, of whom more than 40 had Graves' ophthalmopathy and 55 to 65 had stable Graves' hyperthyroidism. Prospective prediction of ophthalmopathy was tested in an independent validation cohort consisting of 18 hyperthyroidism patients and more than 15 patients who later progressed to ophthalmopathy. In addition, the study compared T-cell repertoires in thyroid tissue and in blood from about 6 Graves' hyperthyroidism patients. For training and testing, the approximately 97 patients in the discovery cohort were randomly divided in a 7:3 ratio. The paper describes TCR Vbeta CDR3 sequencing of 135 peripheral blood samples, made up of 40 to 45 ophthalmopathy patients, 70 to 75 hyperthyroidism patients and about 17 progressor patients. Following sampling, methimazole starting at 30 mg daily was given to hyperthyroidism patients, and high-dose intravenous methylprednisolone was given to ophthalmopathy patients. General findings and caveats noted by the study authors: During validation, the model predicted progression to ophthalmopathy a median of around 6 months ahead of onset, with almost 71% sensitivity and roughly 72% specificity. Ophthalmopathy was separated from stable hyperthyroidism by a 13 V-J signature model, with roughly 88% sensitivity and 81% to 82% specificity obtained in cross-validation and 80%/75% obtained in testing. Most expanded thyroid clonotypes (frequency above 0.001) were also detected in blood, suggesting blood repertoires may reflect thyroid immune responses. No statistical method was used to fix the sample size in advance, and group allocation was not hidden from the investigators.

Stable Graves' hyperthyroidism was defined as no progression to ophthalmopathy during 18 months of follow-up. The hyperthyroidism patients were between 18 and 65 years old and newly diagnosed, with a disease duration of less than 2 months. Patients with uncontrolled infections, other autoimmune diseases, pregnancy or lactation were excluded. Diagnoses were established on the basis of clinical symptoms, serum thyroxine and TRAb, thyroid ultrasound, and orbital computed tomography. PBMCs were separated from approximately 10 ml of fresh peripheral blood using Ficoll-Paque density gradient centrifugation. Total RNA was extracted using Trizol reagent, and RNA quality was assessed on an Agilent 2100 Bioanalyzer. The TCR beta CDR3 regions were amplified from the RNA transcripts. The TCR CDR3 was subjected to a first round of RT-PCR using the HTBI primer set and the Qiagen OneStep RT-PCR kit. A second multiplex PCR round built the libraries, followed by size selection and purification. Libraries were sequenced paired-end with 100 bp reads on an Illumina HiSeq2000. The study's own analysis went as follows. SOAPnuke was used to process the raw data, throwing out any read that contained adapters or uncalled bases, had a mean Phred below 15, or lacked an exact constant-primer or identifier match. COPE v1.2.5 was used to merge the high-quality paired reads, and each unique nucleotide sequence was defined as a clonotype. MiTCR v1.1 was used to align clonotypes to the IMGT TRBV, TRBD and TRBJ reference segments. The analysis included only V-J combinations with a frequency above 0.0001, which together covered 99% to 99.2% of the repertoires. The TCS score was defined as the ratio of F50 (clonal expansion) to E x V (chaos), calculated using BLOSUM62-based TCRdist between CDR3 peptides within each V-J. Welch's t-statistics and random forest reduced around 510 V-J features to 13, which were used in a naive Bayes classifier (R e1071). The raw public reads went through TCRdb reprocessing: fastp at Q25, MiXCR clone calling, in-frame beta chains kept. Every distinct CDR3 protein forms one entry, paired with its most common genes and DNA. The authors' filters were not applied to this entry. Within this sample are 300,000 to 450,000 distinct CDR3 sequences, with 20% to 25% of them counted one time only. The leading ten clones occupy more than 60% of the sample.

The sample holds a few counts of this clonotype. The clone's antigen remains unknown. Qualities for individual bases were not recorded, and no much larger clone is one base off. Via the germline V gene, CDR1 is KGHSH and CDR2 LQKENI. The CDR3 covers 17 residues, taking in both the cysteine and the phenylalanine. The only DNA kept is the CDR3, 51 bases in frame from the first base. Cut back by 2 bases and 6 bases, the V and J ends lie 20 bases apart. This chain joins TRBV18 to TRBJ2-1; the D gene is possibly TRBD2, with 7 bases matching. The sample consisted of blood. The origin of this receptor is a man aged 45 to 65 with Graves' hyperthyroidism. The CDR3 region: CASSPSGAGTKPNEQFF. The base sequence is TGTGCCAGCTCACCATCGGGGGCAGGGACTAAACCCAATGAGCAGTTCTTC.